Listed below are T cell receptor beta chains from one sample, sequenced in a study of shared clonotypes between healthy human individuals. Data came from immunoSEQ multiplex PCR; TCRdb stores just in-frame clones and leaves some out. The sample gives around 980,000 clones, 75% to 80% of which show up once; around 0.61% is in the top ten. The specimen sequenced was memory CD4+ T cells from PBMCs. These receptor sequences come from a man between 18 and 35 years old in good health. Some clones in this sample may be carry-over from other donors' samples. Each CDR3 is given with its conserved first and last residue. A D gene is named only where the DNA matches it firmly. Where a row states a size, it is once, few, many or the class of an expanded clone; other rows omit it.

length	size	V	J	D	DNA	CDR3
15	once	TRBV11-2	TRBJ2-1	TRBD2	TGTGCCAGCAGCTTACGGACTAGCCGGTTTGATGAGCAGTTCTTC	CASSLRTSRFDEQFF
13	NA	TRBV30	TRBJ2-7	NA	TGTGCCTGGGGGAGGTCAGGGACCTACGAGCAGTACTTC	CAWGRSGTYEQYF
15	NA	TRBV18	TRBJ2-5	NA	TGTGCCAGCTCACCAGGTGCCGGCTCTGGAGAGACCCAGTACTTC	CASSPGAGSGETQYF
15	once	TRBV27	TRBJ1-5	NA	TGTGCCAGCAGTTTAGAGGGCGGGCCGCGGCAGCCCCAGCATTTT	CASSLEGGPRQPQHF
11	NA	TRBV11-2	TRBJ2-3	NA	TGTGCCAGCAGCCATAAAGATACGCAGTATTTT	CASSHKDTQYF
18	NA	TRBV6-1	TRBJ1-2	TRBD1	TGTGCCAGCAGTGAAGCCTCAGGGGGTCCCTCTCCTAACTATGGCTACACCTTC	CASSEASGGPSPNYGYTF
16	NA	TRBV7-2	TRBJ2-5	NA	TGTGCCAGCAGCTTAGCGCTCCGGGGTGGTCAAGAGACCCAGTACTTC	CASSLALRGGQETQYF
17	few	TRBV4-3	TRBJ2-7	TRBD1	TGCGCCAGCAGCCAAGGGAGGGCGCAGGGGGCAGGGGGGCGGCAGTACTTC	CASSQGRAQGAGGRQYF
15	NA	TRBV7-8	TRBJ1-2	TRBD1	TGTGCCAGCAGCCCCCGGGGACAGCCTAACTATGGCTACACCTTC	CASSPRGQPNYGYTF
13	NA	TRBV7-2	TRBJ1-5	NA	TGTGCCAGCAGCGACTACAGGGCTCAGCCCCAGCATTTT	CASSDYRAQPQHF
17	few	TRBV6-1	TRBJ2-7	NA	TGTGCCAGCAGTGAAGCGCGAAATCCTAGGAGCGGATACGAGCAGTACTTC	CASSEARNPRSGYEQYF
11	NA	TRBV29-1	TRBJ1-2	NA	TGCAGCGTTGAGGAAAACTATGGCTACACCTTC	CSVEENYGYTF
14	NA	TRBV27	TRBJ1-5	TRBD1	TGTGCCAGCAGTTTACGGACAGGGGAACAGCCCCAGCATTTT	CASSLRTGEQPQHF
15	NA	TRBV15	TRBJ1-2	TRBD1	TGTGCCACTCAGAAAGACAGGGGGCGATGGTATGGCTACACCTTC	CATQKDRGRWYGYTF
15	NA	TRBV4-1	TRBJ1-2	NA	TGCGCCAGCAGCCAAGATTTTGGACCCAAGGATGGCTACACCTTC	CASSQDFGPKDGYTF
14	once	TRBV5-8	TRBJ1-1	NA	TGTGCCAGCAGCGTGACAGGATCGGGCACTGAAGCTTTCTTT	CASSVTGSGTEAFF
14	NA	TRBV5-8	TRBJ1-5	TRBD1	TGTGCCAGCAGCCCCCGGGACAGGGGTCAGCCCCAGCATTTT	CASSPRDRGQPQHF
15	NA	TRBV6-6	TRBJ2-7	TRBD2	TGTGCCAGCAGTTACGCCGGGGGGACCTCCTACGAGCAGTACTTC	CASSYAGGTSYEQYF
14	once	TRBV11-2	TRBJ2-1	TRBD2	TGTGCCAGCACCTCCAGCGGGAGGCCCAATGAGCAGTTCTTC	CASTSSGRPNEQFF
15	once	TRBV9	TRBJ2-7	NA	TGTGCCAGCAGCCCGGAGGGATGGGCATCCTACGAGCAGTACTTC	CASSPEGWASYEQYF
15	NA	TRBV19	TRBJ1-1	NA	TGTGCCTCCCAACCGGACGGGCAGCGAAACACTGAAGCTTTCTTT	CASQPDGQRNTEAFF
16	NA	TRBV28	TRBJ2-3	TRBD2	TGTGCCAGCAGTTCACTAGCGGGAGACGGCACAGATACGCAGTATTTT	CASSSLAGDGTDTQYF
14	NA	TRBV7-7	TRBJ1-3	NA	TGTGCCAGCAGCTTAGGTCCCTCTGGAAACACCATATATTTT	CASSLGPSGNTIYF
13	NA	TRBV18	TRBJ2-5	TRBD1	TGTGCCAGCTCAACAGGGGTCCAGGAGACCCAGTACTTC	CASSTGVQETQYF
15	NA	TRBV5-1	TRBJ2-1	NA	TGCGCCAGCAGCTTGGGGCTAGCGTCTTACAATGAGCAGTTCTTC	CASSLGLASYNEQFF
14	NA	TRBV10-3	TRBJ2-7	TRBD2	TGTGCCACACAATACACTAGCGGGGCCTACGAGCAGTACTTC	CATQYTSGAYEQYF
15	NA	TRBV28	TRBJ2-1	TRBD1	TGTGCCAGCAGCCGGTGGGCAGGGGGTTACAGTGAGCAGTTCTTC	CASSRWAGGYSEQFF
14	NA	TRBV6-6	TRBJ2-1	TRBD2	TGTGCCAGCAGTTACGGACACCTAGCGGGAGGGCAGTTCTTC	CASSYGHLAGGQFF
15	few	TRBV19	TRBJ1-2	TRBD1	TGTGCCAGTACCCCACGGACAGGGGGGACCTATGGCTACACCTTC	CASTPRTGGTYGYTF
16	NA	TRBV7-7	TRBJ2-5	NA	TGTGCCAGCAGCCTAGGGAGCGGGCGAGGGTGGGAGACCCAGTACTTC	CASSLGSGRGWETQYF
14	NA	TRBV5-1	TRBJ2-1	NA	TGCGCCAGCAGCTTGAACGGACTGAACAATGAGCAGTTCTTC	CASSLNGLNNEQFF
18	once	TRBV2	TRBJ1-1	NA	TGTGCCAGCAGTTCGAGACAGAGTGGGGTTACTATATACACTGAAGCTTTCTTT	CASSSRQSGVTIYTEAFF
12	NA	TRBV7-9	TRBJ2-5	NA	TGTGCCAGCAGCCCATCCGGGGAGACCCAGTACTTC	CASSPSGETQYF
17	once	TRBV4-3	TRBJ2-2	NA	TGCGCCAGCAGCCCGTTCGGGATTGGGGTCTCCACCGGGGAGCTGTTTTTT	CASSPFGIGVSTGELFF
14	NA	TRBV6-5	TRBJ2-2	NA	TGTGCCAGCAGTTTTGTAGTGGATACCGGGGAGCTGTTTTTT	CASSFVVDTGELFF
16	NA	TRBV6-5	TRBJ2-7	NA	TGTGCCAGCAGTTACAACCAAATAGAGGGGATCTACGAGCAGTACTTC	CASSYNQIEGIYEQYF
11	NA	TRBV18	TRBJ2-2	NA	TGTGCCAGCCGGATCTCCGGGGAGCTGTTTTTT	CASRISGELFF
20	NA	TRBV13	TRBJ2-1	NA	TGTGCCAGCAGCTTCCTCGTCCCGGGACACCTTCATAGCTCCTACAATGAGCAGTTCTTC	CASSFLVPGHLHSSYNEQFF
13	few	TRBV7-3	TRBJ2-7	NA	TGTGCCAGCAGCTTAACCCAAACCTACGAGCAGTACTTC	CASSLTQTYEQYF
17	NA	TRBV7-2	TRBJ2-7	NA	TGTGCCAGCAGCTTAAGAGGTGGGGCAGGGGATACCTACGAGCAGTACTTC	CASSLRGGAGDTYEQYF
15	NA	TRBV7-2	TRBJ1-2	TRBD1	TGTGCCAGCAGCCCCCGGACAGGGTGGGGCTATGGCTACACCTTC	CASSPRTGWGYGYTF
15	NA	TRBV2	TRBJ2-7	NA	TGTGCCAGCAGTCCCTCGACAAAGAGATCCTACGAGCAGTACTTC	CASSPSTKRSYEQYF
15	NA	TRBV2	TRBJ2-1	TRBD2	TGTGCCAGCAGTGGCTACGTGGGAGGGAAGAATGAGCAGTTCTTC	CASSGYVGGKNEQFF
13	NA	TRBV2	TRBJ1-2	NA	TGTGCCAGCAGTGGGGATCTATACTATGGCTACACCTTC	CASSGDLYYGYTF
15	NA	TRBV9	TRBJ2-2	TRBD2	TGTGCCAGCAGCCGGACTAGCGGGAGTACCGGGGAGCTGTTTTTT	CASSRTSGSTGELFF
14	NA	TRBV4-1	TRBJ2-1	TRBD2	TGCGCCAGCAGCCAACGAATAGCGGGGAGGTGGCTGTTCTTC	CASSQRIAGRWLFF
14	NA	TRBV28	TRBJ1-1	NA	TGTGCCAGCAGGGATTGGGGCCCGAACACTGAAGCTTTCTTT	CASRDWGPNTEAFF
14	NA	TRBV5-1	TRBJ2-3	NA	TGCGCCAGCAGCTTGTCAGCTATTTCGGATACGCAGTATTTT	CASSLSAISDTQYF
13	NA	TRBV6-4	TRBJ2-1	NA	TGTGCCAGCAGTAAACTACCTTACAATGAGCAGTTCTTC	CASSKLPYNEQFF
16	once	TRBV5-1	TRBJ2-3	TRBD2	TGCGCCAGCAGCTTGGCCGCGGGGACTAGCAGAGATACGCAGTATTTT	CASSLAAGTSRDTQYF
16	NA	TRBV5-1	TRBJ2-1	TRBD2	TGCGCCAGCAGCTTGGGTATAGCGGGAAACTACAATGAGCAGTTCTTC	CASSLGIAGNYNEQFF